The 24 T cell receptor beta chains below come from one sample, sequenced in a study of tumor-infiltrating lymphocytes in primary liver carcinoma. TCR beta cDNA came from roughly 450 ng total RNA, primed with a constant-region primer. Libraries of TCR beta came from three nested multiplex PCR rounds with slightly modified ARM-PCR. TRBV1-TRBV30 forward primers paired with a C-beta reverse primer were used in the first two PCR rounds, which ran around 10 cycles each. TCRdb independently ran MiXCR on the multiplex PCR reads; one entry per CDR3 protein. The sample holds tens of thousands of distinct CDR3 sequences, around 70% seen once. Co-extraction of both nucleic acids (RNA and DNA) used about 17-31 mg of unsorted bulk tissue. The sequenced sample consisted of liver tumor tissue from sampling region 1. The subset here: tumor region T1, superior pole. The source is a man between 40 and 49 years old with primary liver carcinoma and hepatitis B virus infection.

This clonotype was recorded at least ten times. The chain recombines TRBV7-9 with TRBJ2-7; tentative D call: TRBD1 (6 bases). From germline, CDR1 is SEHNR and CDR2 FQNEAQ (reference sequence). V shed 2 bases and J shed 0 bases, with 11 bases lying between them. The CDR3 runs 15 residues. This CDR3 is CASSLWGLSSYEQYF. CDR3 bases: TGTGCCAGCAGCTTATGGGGGCTGAGCTCCTACGAGCAGTACTTC.

V and J are TRBV7-8 and TRBJ1-3; D gene ambiguous. The ends were cut back, 0 bases at V and 6 bases at J, with 18 bases in the middle. Looked up from germline, CDR1 is SGHVS and CDR2 is FQNEAQ. The CDR3 runs to 17 residues. The CDR3: CASSLAYDLGNENTIYF. The CDR3 region has the DNA TGTGCCAGCAGCTTAGCTTATGACCTAGGGAATGAAAACACCATATATTTT.

Concerning this clonotype itself: The junction departs from the called germline gene at one end, perhaps through a read error. The chain uses TRBV5-4 and TRBJ2-3; 12 nucleotides align to TRBD2. The CDR3 contains 18 residues. Germline-derived CDR1 and CDR2 are SGHNT and YYREEE (reference sequence). The CDR3 region is CASSLEFRTSGMPDMQYF. CDR3 DNA: TGTGCCAGCAGCTTGGAGTTTCGGACTAGCGGGATGCCAGATATGCAGTATTTT.

A remark on this clonotype: Given a much more abundant clone one base away, this may be a read error. The chain combines TRBV7-8 with TRBJ2-6, with D hard to call. Trimming left V 0 bases short and J 0 bases short, with 9 bases between. The CDR3 runs to 17 residues. Germline CDR1 SGHVS, CDR2 FQNEAQ. DNA of the CDR3: TGTGCCAGCAGCTTAGCGTGGATTGGCTCTGGGGCCAACGTCCTGACTTTC. Protein product: CASSLAWIGSGANVLTF.

A note on this clonotype: At one end the junction does not follow the germline gene, possibly because of a read error. V and J are TRBV30 and TRBJ2-2; D assignment may be TRBD1 or TRBD2 (5 bases each). Per germline, CDR1 GTSNPN and CDR2 SVGIG (reference sequence). This CDR3 has 16 amino acids. CDR3 DNA: TGTGCCTGGAGCGCCTTTGGGGCGGACGACGCCGGGGAACTGTTTTTT. It yields the protein CAWSAFGADDAGELFF.

Regarding this clonotype: Relative to the germline gene, one junction end is altered; a read error may explain this. V and J are TRBV12-3 or TRBV12-4 and TRBJ2-2; 8 bases agree with TRBD2. The CDR3 consists of 15 residues. The CDR3 DNA sequence: TGTGCAAGCAGTGGTAGCGGGAATTCCCCCGGGGAGCTGTTTTTT. Translating it yields CASSGSGNSPGELFF.

This chain links TRBV6-1 with TRBJ1-5, with 7 bases matching TRBD1. Germline-derived CDR1 and CDR2 are MNHNS and SASEGT. The CDR3 runs to 12 residues. J was trimmed by 15 bases and V by 7 bases; bases with no gene match: 12. The DNA for the CDR3 is TGTGCCAGCATCCTGACAGGGATCCCACGGCATTTT. Protein product: CASILTGIPRHF.

The V gene is TRBV12-3 or TRBV12-4, the J gene TRBJ2-7, with 10 bases aligning to TRBD2. Unmatched junction bases numbered 8, after V lost 6 bases and J lost 0 bases. This CDR3 is built from 16 residues. This CDR3 reads CASSPLAGEFSYEQYF. As DNA, the CDR3 is TGTGCCAGCAGCCCGCTAGCGGGAGAATTCTCCTACGAGCAGTACTTC.

V and J are TRBV6-1 and TRBJ2-1; 8 positions agree with TRBD1. TRBJ2-7 matches the DNA end more closely, so the J call is doubtful. Germline V gene lookup returns CDR1 MNHNS and CDR2 SASEGT. The CDR3 runs to 14 residues. The CDR3 loop is CASSERQGAVEQYF. For the CDR3, the DNA is TGTGCCAGCAGTGAACGGCAGGGGGCGGTTGAGCAGTACTTC.

This chain joins TRBV21-1 and TRBJ1-1. TRBV21-1 represents a pseudogene. This CDR3 is 14 amino acids long. CDR3 nucleotides: TGTGCCAGCAGTAAAGGGGGGAGGGAGACTGAAGCTTTCTTT. This translates into CASSKGGRETEAFF.

This clonotype was recorded many times. The chain uses TRBV13 and TRBJ2-3; D ambiguous. Trimming left V 7 bases short and J 1 base short, with 18 bases between. CDR1 and CDR2 (germline): PRHDT, FYEKMQ (reference sequence). The CDR3 is 16 amino acids. CDR3 in DNA: TGTGCCAGCACCGAACGAAAGGGCCGGGGCACAGATACGCAGTATTTT. Translated, it gives CASTERKGRGTDTQYF.

For this clonotype: The junction differs from germline at one of its ends, possibly a read error. The chain couples TRBV11-2 to TRBJ2-7; TRBD2 is a possible D gene (6 bases). The germline V gene encodes CDR1 SGHAT and CDR2 FQNNGV. This CDR3 region has 14 residues. The CDR3 nucleotides are TGTGCCATCAGCCCGCGGGGTATCTCCTACGAGCAGTACTTC. Translating it yields CAISPRGISYEQYF.

Comment on this clonotype: A read error may produce the germline difference seen at one junction end. The rearrangement joins TRBV19 to TRBJ2-6, with a possible D match to TRBD1 (6 bases). The CDR3 spans 16 residues. The V gene's germline CDR1 is LNHDA and CDR2 SQIVND (reference sequence). The CDR3, as DNA: TGTGCCAGTCGGCAGACAGGCGACTCTGGGGCCAACGTCCTGGCTTTC. Its translation is CASRQTGDSGANVLAF. Based on the CDR3 plus reference TRBV19 and TRBJ2-6, the full variable domain is DGGITQSPKYLFRKEGQNVTLSCEQNLNHDAMYWYRQDPGQGLRLIYYSQIVNDFQKGDIAEGYSVSREKKESFPLTVTSAQKNPTAFYLCASRQTGDSGANVLAFGAGSRLTVL.

Worth noting for this clonotype: One end of the junction is discordant with germline, which a read error may explain. Written as DNA, the CDR3 is TGCGCCAGCAGTGATTTATTCTACGAACAGTACTTC. The encoded protein is CASSDLFYEQYF. The chain employs TRBV10-1 and TRBJ2-7; no clear D gene. This CDR3 spans 12 amino acids. Germline CDR1 WNHNN, CDR2 SYGVQD (reference sequence).

This clonotype occurred once. A junction end diverges from the germline sequence, so it may reflect a read error. This sequence joins TRBV11-2 and TRBJ2-7, with D perhaps TRBD2 (6 bases). The CDR3 runs to 16 residues. CDR1 SGHAT and CDR2 FQNNGV come from the germline V gene. The CDR3 nucleotides read TGTGCCAGCAGCTTAGATCCGGGGGACGGCATCTACGTGCAGTACTTC. Translating gives CASSLDPGDGIYVQYF.

As for this clonotype: The junction does not match germline at one end; this may be a read error. The genes are TRBV29-1 and TRBJ2-1, with 9 bases that match TRBD2. The CDR3 has 17 residues. Germline V gives CDR1 SQVTM, CDR2 ANQGSEA. The chain's CDR3 is CSAWQGTSGRRVDERFF. CDR3 sequence (DNA): TGCAGCGCCTGGCAGGGGACAAGCGGGAGGAGGGTGGATGAGCGGTTCTTC.

This chain's CDR3 is CASSLRGLEETQYF. The DNA for the CDR3 is TGTGCCAGCAGCTTGCGAGGACTCGAAGAGACCCAGTACTTC. This chain joins TRBV5-4 and TRBJ2-5, with D perhaps matching TRBD2 (5 bases). Germline V gene sequence: CDR1 SGHNT, CDR2 YYREEE (reference sequence). The V and J ends lost 1 base and 3 bases respectively, with 10 bases between them. The CDR3 totals 14 residues.

As regards this clonotype: Its ends do not fully match the called genes, so a read error is possible. V gene TRBV5-1 combines with J gene TRBJ2-5; D is unresolved. CDR3 length: 14 amino acids. Germline-derived CDR1 and CDR2 are SGHRS and YFSETQ. The CDR3 spells CASILNLALETQCF. The DNA of the CDR3 is TGCGCCAGCATCTTGAATCTGGCCTTAGAGACCCAGTGCTTC.

The gene calls are TRBV29-1 and TRBJ2-3, with D perhaps being TRBD1 or TRBD2 (5 bases each). The CDR3 contains 12 residues. Per the germline V gene, CDR1 is SQVTM and CDR2 is ANQGSEA. V was clipped by 8 bases and J by 6 bases, with 15 bases between them. In DNA form, the CDR3 reads TGCAGCATTGCAGGTGAGGGGGATACGCAGTATTTT. Its translation: CSIAGEGDTQYF.

This clonotype was detected ten times or more. The chain couples TRBV13 to TRBJ1-6; maybe TRBD1 (5 bases). This CDR3 is built from 15 residues. V lost 2 bases and J lost 3, with 8 bases in between. Germline V gene lookup returns CDR1 PRHDT and CDR2 FYEKMQ (reference sequence). The CDR3 DNA sequence: TGTGCCAGCAGCTTATATGGGGGCTATAATTCACCCCTCCACTTT. Translated, it gives CASSLYGGYNSPLHF.

As concerns this clonotype: At one of its ends the junction is not consistent with the germline gene, which may arise from a read error. CDR3 sequence reads: CASSLVGMNTGELFF. Here the CDR3 DNA reads TGTGCCAGTAGCTTGGTTGGCATGAACACCGGGGAGCTGTTTTTT. This rearrangement joins TRBV5-6 to TRBJ2-2; D is undetermined. CDR3 size: 15 residues. The germline V gene encodes CDR1 SGHDT and CDR2 YYEEEE.

This clonotype occurred many times. The genes are TRBV29-1 and TRBJ2-1; possibly TRBD1 or TRBD2 for D (6 bases each). CDR3 size: 14 residues. The germline gives CDR1 SQVTM, CDR2 ANQGSEA. V dropped 5 bases and J dropped 4 bases, with 15 bases sitting between them. The CDR3 loop is CSVMGQGGYNEQFF. Here the CDR3 DNA reads TGCAGCGTTATGGGACAAGGGGGGTACAATGAGCAGTTCTTC.

Points on this clonotype: Because the CDR3 is missing its conserved closing phenylalanine or tryptophan, this is likely a read error. This chain links TRBV6-1 with TRBJ2-1, with D perhaps TRBD1 (6 bases). Germline assignment: CDR1 MNHNS and CDR2 SASEGT. The CDR3 extends over 15 amino acids. The CDR3 loop reads CASSVHRAPSNEQFS. CDR3 sequence (DNA): TGTGCCAGCAGTGTTCACAGGGCCCCTTCCAATGAACAGTTCTCC.

Concerning this clonotype: Mismatch with germline at one junction end may stem from a read error. This chain links TRBV4-1 with TRBJ2-7; D may be TRBD2 (5 bases). CDR3 length: 16 amino acids. Germline V gene sequence: CDR1 MGHRA, CDR2 YSYEKL. This chain's CDR3 is CVSSQDFSVCSYGQYF. DNA for the CDR3: TGCGTCAGCAGCCAAGATTTTAGCGTATGCTCCTACGGGCAGTACTTC.